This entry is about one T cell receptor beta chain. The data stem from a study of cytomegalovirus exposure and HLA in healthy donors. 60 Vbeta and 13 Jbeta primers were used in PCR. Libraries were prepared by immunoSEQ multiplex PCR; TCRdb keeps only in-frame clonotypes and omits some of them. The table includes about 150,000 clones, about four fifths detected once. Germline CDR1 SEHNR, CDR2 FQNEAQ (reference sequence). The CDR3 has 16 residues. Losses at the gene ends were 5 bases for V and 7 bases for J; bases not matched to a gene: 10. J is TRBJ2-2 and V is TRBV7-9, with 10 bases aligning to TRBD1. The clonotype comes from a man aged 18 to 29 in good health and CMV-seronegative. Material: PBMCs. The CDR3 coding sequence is TGTGCCAGCAGCCACGAAGACAGGGGGCTTGGCGGGGAGCTGTTTTTT. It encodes CASSHEDRGLGGELFF.